This is a list of T cell receptor beta chains from one sample in a study of Ad26.COV2.S vaccination and SARS-CoV-2 variants. Sequencing used immunoSEQ multiplex PCR; TCRdb keeps in-frame clones, though not all of them. The data contain over 400,000 clones, around 92% of them singletons. The starting material was peripheral blood, obtained in a trial of Ad26.COV2.S vaccine versus placebo. These receptors all come from a person between 18 and 60 years old who received the Ad26.COV2.S COVID-19 vaccine or a placebo. Both conserved end residues are part of each CDR3. Fields, in order: D gene, V gene, clone size, J gene, CDR3 DNA, CDR3 protein. A D gene is named only where the DNA matches it firmly. Rows give clone size only sometimes, using once, few, many, or a class for an expanded clone.

d_call: .; v_call: TRBV18; clone_size: .; j_call: TRBJ2-7; cdr3_nt: TGTGCCAGCTCACCTACCGGGGAGCCTATTTCCTACGAGCAGTACTTC; cdr3_aa: CASSPTGEPISYEQYF
d_call: .; v_call: TRBV7-8; clone_size: .; j_call: TRBJ1-2; cdr3_nt: TGTGCCAGCAGCTTAGCGGCGGCCTCCACGACTGGCTACACCTTC; cdr3_aa: CASSLAAASTTGYTF
d_call: .; v_call: TRBV7-8; clone_size: .; j_call: TRBJ1-4; cdr3_nt: TGTGCCAGCAGCTTACCGGAGACTAATGAAAAACTGTTTTTT; cdr3_aa: CASSLPETNEKLFF
d_call: TRBD1; v_call: TRBV30; clone_size: .; j_call: TRBJ2-7; cdr3_nt: TGTGCCTGGGCGACAGGGGACTACGAGCAGTACTTC; cdr3_aa: CAWATGDYEQYF
d_call: .; v_call: TRBV4-1; clone_size: .; j_call: TRBJ1-5; cdr3_nt: TGCGCCAGCAGCCTATCACCGGGGCCATATAGCAATCAGCCCCAGCATTTT; cdr3_aa: CASSLSPGPYSNQPQHF
d_call: TRBD2; v_call: TRBV4-3; clone_size: .; j_call: TRBJ2-7; cdr3_nt: TGCGCCAGCAGCCAAGGGTTGAGCGGGGGGGCCTACGAGCAGTACTTC; cdr3_aa: CASSQGLSGGAYEQYF
d_call: .; v_call: TRBV3-1/TRBV3-2; clone_size: once; j_call: TRBJ1-2; cdr3_nt: TGTGCCAGCAGCCTAGGGGGGGGCGCCGGCTACACCTTC; cdr3_aa: CASSLGGGAGYTF
d_call: TRBD2; v_call: TRBV5-5; clone_size: few; j_call: TRBJ2-7; cdr3_nt: TGTGCCAGCAGCCAGCTTAGCGGGGCGGGCTACGAGCAGTACTTC; cdr3_aa: CASSQLSGAGYEQYF
d_call: .; v_call: TRBV30; clone_size: .; j_call: TRBJ1-5; cdr3_nt: TGTGCCTGGAGGGCGGAAGCGGGCAATCAGCCCCAGCATTTT; cdr3_aa: CAWRAEAGNQPQHF
d_call: .; v_call: TRBV3-1/TRBV3-2; clone_size: .; j_call: TRBJ1-3; cdr3_nt: TGTGCCAGCAGTCTAAGGGCATCTGGAAACACCATATATTTT; cdr3_aa: CASSLRASGNTIYF
d_call: .; v_call: TRBV6-1; clone_size: .; j_call: TRBJ2-2; cdr3_nt: TGTGCCAGCAGTGAAGTAGGGCCGGGGGAGCTGTTTTTT; cdr3_aa: CASSEVGPGELFF
d_call: .; v_call: TRBV18; clone_size: .; j_call: TRBJ2-7; cdr3_nt: TGTGCCAGCTCACCATCCAACGAGCAGTACTTC; cdr3_aa: CASSPSNEQYF
d_call: TRBD2; v_call: TRBV6-6; clone_size: .; j_call: TRBJ2-3; cdr3_nt: TGTGCCAGCAGCCTCGGGACTAGCGGGAACACAGATACGCAGTATTTT; cdr3_aa: CASSLGTSGNTDTQYF
d_call: TRBD2; v_call: TRBV5-6; clone_size: .; j_call: TRBJ2-3; cdr3_nt: TGTGCCAGCAGCCCCCTGACTAGCGGAGATACTAGCACAGATACGCAGTATTTT; cdr3_aa: CASSPLTSGDTSTDTQYF
d_call: .; v_call: TRBV30; clone_size: few; j_call: TRBJ1-3; cdr3_nt: TGTGCCTGGAGTGTGGGTTTACGAAACACCATATATTTT; cdr3_aa: CAWSVGLRNTIYF
d_call: .; v_call: TRBV6-1; clone_size: .; j_call: TRBJ2-3; cdr3_nt: TGTGCCAGCAGTGAAGGGGGGTATTCTAGCACAGATACGCAGTATTTT; cdr3_aa: CASSEGGYSSTDTQYF
d_call: .; v_call: TRBV6-4; clone_size: .; j_call: TRBJ2-6; cdr3_nt: TGTGCCAGCAGTGACTCACAGGGTGGGGCCAACGTCCTGACTTTC; cdr3_aa: CASSDSQGGANVLTF
d_call: TRBD1; v_call: TRBV27; clone_size: .; j_call: TRBJ1-2; cdr3_nt: TGTGCCAGCAGTTCGACAGGGGGCGGCTACACCTTC; cdr3_aa: CASSSTGGGYTF
d_call: .; v_call: TRBV18; clone_size: .; j_call: TRBJ1-1; cdr3_nt: TGTGCCAGCTCCGATAATGGGGGCATAGGAACTGAAGCTTTCTTT; cdr3_aa: CASSDNGGIGTEAFF
d_call: .; v_call: TRBV5-6; clone_size: .; j_call: TRBJ1-1; cdr3_nt: TGTGCCAGCAGCCCTATTGGAGCACTGTACACTGAAGCTTTCTTT; cdr3_aa: CASSPIGALYTEAFF
d_call: .; v_call: TRBV19; clone_size: .; j_call: TRBJ2-7; cdr3_nt: TGTGCCTCCTGGGGGGGGCACGGGGAGCAGTACTTC; cdr3_aa: CASWGGHGEQYF
d_call: TRBD1; v_call: TRBV2; clone_size: .; j_call: TRBJ1-5; cdr3_nt: TGTGCCAGCAGCCCAGCGGACAGGAAGAGCAATCAGCCCCAGCATTTT; cdr3_aa: CASSPADRKSNQPQHF
d_call: .; v_call: TRBV21-1; clone_size: once; j_call: TRBJ1-5; cdr3_nt: TGTGCCAGCAGCAAAGGTGTTTCAAGGGTTCAGCCCCAGCATTTT; cdr3_aa: CASSKGVSRVQPQHF
d_call: .; v_call: TRBV6-5; clone_size: .; j_call: TRBJ2-1; cdr3_nt: TGTGCCAGCAGCCGAGCAGGGATCAATGAGCAGTTCTTC; cdr3_aa: CASSRAGINEQFF
d_call: .; v_call: TRBV4-1; clone_size: .; j_call: TRBJ1-5; cdr3_nt: TGCGCCAGCAGCCAAGAGGGGGGCGTCGGTCAGCCCCAGCATTTT; cdr3_aa: CASSQEGGVGQPQHF
d_call: .; v_call: TRBV9; clone_size: once; j_call: TRBJ1-1; cdr3_nt: TGTGCCAGCAGGCTACACTCGAACACTGAAGCTTTCTTT; cdr3_aa: CASRLHSNTEAFF
d_call: TRBD2; v_call: TRBV4-3; clone_size: .; j_call: TRBJ2-1; cdr3_nt: TGCGCCAGCAGCTTAATCCTGGGGCGGGGGGGCCGTAATGAGCAGTTCTTC; cdr3_aa: CASSLILGRGGRNEQFF